Listed below are T cell receptor beta chains from one sample, sequenced in a study of T cell responses to AZD1222 COVID-19 vaccine. The data were produced by immunoSEQ multiplex PCR, yet TCRdb's version contains in-frame clones alone and is incomplete. The table lists some 150,000 clones, 70% to 90% of them singletons. Sequenced here: peripheral blood, sampled on day 0 of AZD1222 vaccination. These TCRs come from an adult in good health. The CDR3 runs from the conserved cysteine through the conserved F or W. Each record gives: V gene, J gene, D gene, clone size, CDR3 protein, CDR3 DNA. A D gene is named only where the DNA matches it firmly. Size values are once, few and many counts, or a class for expanded clones, and some rows have none.

>TRBV7-9|TRBJ1-2|.|.
CASSPYDGRGYGYTF
TGTGCCAGCAGCCCCTACGACGGGCGGGGTTATGGCTACACCTTC
>TRBV28|TRBJ1-3|TRBD1|.
CASSFWTGEENTIYF
TGTGCCAGCAGTTTCTGGACAGGGGAGGAGAACACCATATATTTT
>TRBV10-2|TRBJ2-7|.|.
CASSVVLGGFKQYF
TGCGCCAGCAGTGTCGTACTCGGAGGGTTTAAGCAGTACTTC
>TRBV15|TRBJ2-3|TRBD2|.
CATRTGGPTDTQYF
TGTGCCACCAGGACGGGGGGGCCCACAGATACGCAGTATTTT
>TRBV6-5|TRBJ1-4|.|.
CASRPGLNNEKLFF
TGTGCCAGCAGGCCGGGCTTGAATAATGAAAAACTGTTTTTT
>TRBV7-2|TRBJ2-7|.|.
CASSLTGVPPNEQYF
TGTGCCAGCAGCTTAACGGGAGTCCCCCCCAACGAGCAGTACTTC
>TRBV5-1|TRBJ1-6|.|.
CASSLGAGSPLHF
TGCGCCAGCAGCTTGGGGGCAGGGTCACCCCTCCACTTT
>TRBV19|TRBJ1-5|.|.
CASSIEGSGINQPQHF
TGTGCCAGTAGTATAGAGGGGTCAGGGATCAATCAGCCCCAGCATTTT
>TRBV7-2|TRBJ2-2|TRBD2|few
CASSTRLAGGTGELFF
TGTGCCAGCAGCACCCGACTAGCGGGAGGTACCGGGGAGCTGTTTTTT
>TRBV18|TRBJ2-7|TRBD1|.
CASSPFIPGQNNEQYF
TGTGCCAGCTCACCCTTTATACCGGGACAGAACAACGAGCAGTACTTC
>TRBV7-9|TRBJ1-1|.|.
CASEDLPITEAFF
TGTGCCAGTGAGGATCTCCCAATCACTGAAGCTTTCTTT
>TRBV28|TRBJ1-1|.|.
CASSPATGPGTEAFF
TGTGCCAGCAGTCCAGCGACAGGCCCGGGCACTGAAGCTTTCTTT
>TRBV28|TRBJ1-1|.|.
CASSLILRGTEAFF
TGTGCCAGCAGTTTGATCTTGCGGGGCACTGAAGCTTTCTTT
>TRBV11-2|TRBJ1-2|TRBD1|.
CASSLDPGQNYGYTF
TGTGCCAGCAGCTTAGACCCGGGACAGAACTATGGCTACACCTTC
>TRBV9|TRBJ2-2|.|.
CASSPEAQAQRELFF
TGTGCCAGCAGCCCGGAAGCACAAGCCCAACGGGAGCTGTTTTTT
>TRBV24-1|TRBJ2-3|TRBD1|.
CATSDLSGTGSTDTQYF
TGTGCCACCAGTGATTTATCCGGGACAGGGAGCACAGATACGCAGTATTTT
>TRBV7-2|TRBJ2-3|TRBD2|once
CASSLVSSGTSDTQYF
TGTGCCAGCAGCTTAGTGTCTAGCGGGACATCAGATACGCAGTATTTT
>TRBV7-9|TRBJ2-3|TRBD1|.
CASSPGTGARTDTQYF
TGTGCCAGCAGCCCAGGGACAGGGGCAAGGACAGATACGCAGTATTTT
>TRBV18|TRBJ1-1|.|.
CASSQTTTGNTEAFF
TGTGCCAGCTCACAAACTACGACAGGGAACACTGAAGCTTTCTTT
>TRBV12-3/TRBV12-4|TRBJ1-1|.|.
CASSLGWNTEAFF
TGTGCCAGCAGTTTAGGCTGGAACACTGAAGCTTTCTTT
>TRBV15|TRBJ1-2|.|few
CATSTRDYGYTF
TGTGCCACCAGCACCAGGGACTATGGCTACACCTTC
>TRBV20-1|TRBJ2-1|TRBD2|few
CSASGTSINEQFF
TGCAGTGCTAGTGGGACTAGCATCAATGAGCAGTTCTTC
>TRBV9|TRBJ2-5|TRBD1|once
CASSPSGTGYQYF
TGTGCCAGCAGTCCCTCCGGGACAGGGTATCAGTACTTC
>TRBV18|TRBJ2-3|.|.
CASSAPGVNTDTQYF
TGTGCCAGCTCAGCTCCTGGAGTAAACACAGATACGCAGTATTTT
>TRBV30|TRBJ2-1|.|once
CAWRSYNEQFF
TGTGCCTGGAGGTCTTACAATGAGCAGTTCTTC
>TRBV5-1|TRBJ2-5|.|.
CASRASDQETQYF
TGCGCCAGCAGGGCTAGCGACCAAGAGACCCAGTACTTC
>TRBV5-1|TRBJ1-4|TRBD1|.
CASRVTGGSEKLFF
TGCGCCAGCAGAGTGACAGGGGGCAGTGAAAAACTGTTTTTT
>TRBV7-2|TRBJ2-1|TRBD2|.
CASSLESGGLSNEQFF
TGTGCCAGCAGCTTAGAGTCGGGAGGCCTTTCCAATGAGCAGTTCTTC
>TRBV10-3|TRBJ1-6|TRBD1|.
CAISEGQGPLHF
TGTGCCATCAGTGAGGGACAGGGTCCCCTCCACTTT
>TRBV5-1|TRBJ2-3|TRBD2|.
CASSLDLAGTDTQYF
TGCGCCAGCAGCTTGGACCTAGCGGGCACAGATACGCAGTATTTT
>TRBV18|TRBJ1-1|TRBD1|.
CASSPGQLNTEAFF
TGTGCCAGCTCACCGGGACAGTTGAACACTGAAGCTTTCTTT
>TRBV7-3|TRBJ2-2|TRBD2|.
CASSLLAGASTGELFF
TGTGCCAGCAGCCTGCTAGCGGGAGCGTCCACCGGGGAGCTGTTTTTT
>TRBV3-1/TRBV3-2|TRBJ2-3|TRBD1|once
CASSPQDRGTDTQYF
TGTGCCAGCAGCCCCCAGGACAGGGGTACAGATACGCAGTATTTT
>TRBV6-6|TRBJ2-7|.|.
CASSARGSYEQYF
TGTGCCAGCAGTGCCCGGGGCTCCTACGAGCAGTACTTC
>TRBV6-1|TRBJ1-2|.|.
CASSEVQGTGANYGYTF
TGTGCCAGCAGTGAAGTTCAGGGGACGGGGGCTAACTATGGCTACACCTTC
>TRBV5-1|TRBJ2-6|TRBD1|.
CASSGQVSSGANVLTF
TGCGCCAGTTCGGGACAGGTATCTTCTGGGGCCAACGTCCTGACTTTC
>TRBV7-9|TRBJ2-6|TRBD1|.
CASSSTGGASGANVLTF
TGTGCCAGCAGCTCGACAGGGGGGGCGTCTGGGGCCAACGTCCTGACTTTC
>TRBV23-1|TRBJ2-7|.|.
CASTTTGFNEQYF
TGCGCCAGCACGACAACAGGGTTCAACGAGCAGTACTTC
>TRBV7-2|TRBJ1-5|.|.
CASSLSSNQPQHF
TGTGCCAGCAGCTTAAGTAGCAATCAGCCCCAGCATTTT
>TRBV2|TRBJ1-2|.|.
CASGQHNYGYTF
TGTGCCAGCGGGCAGCATAACTATGGCTACACCTTC
>TRBV18|TRBJ2-1|TRBD2|.
CASSPPSRGGPQFF
TGTGCCAGCTCACCACCGAGTCGGGGGGGTCCACAGTTCTTC
>TRBV2|TRBJ1-2|TRBD1|.
CASTGTEVNYGYTF
TGTGCCAGCACCGGGACAGAAGTTAACTATGGCTACACCTTC
>TRBV7-9|TRBJ1-1|.|few
CASSPDIPEAFF
TGTGCCAGCAGCCCAGACATTCCTGAAGCTTTCTTT
>TRBV5-6|TRBJ2-7|.|.
CASSTGPYEQYF
TGTGCCAGCAGTACAGGACCCTACGAGCAGTACTTC
>TRBV28|TRBJ1-2|TRBD1|.
CASSSPSGQGARYGYTF
TGTGCCAGCAGTTCACCCTCGGGACAGGGGGCGCGGTATGGCTACACCTTC
>TRBV5-6|TRBJ2-3|.|.
CASSWGTSTDTQYF
TGTGCCAGCAGCTGGGGAACTAGCACAGATACGCAGTATTTT
>TRBV11-1|TRBJ2-1|.|.
CASRYGGNEQFF
TGTGCCAGCAGATATGGGGGGAATGAGCAGTTCTTC